This entry describes one T cell receptor (beta chain). Its antigen remains unknown. Time point reported: baseline pretreatment blood. Treatment reported: 15 Gy SBRT to primary tumor, nephrectomy 4 weeks later. After SBRT, blood was collected at 2 and 4 weeks, plus baseline. Here immunoSEQ multiplex PCR was the method, and the copy in TCRdb shows in-frame clones only, minus some. The profile shows over 120,000 clones, approximately 91% of them singletons. The data were obtained in a study of radiation and T cells in renal cell carcinoma. Germline V gene sequence: CDR1 SNHLY, CDR2 FYNNEI. Trimming cost V 6 bases and J 2 bases, with 16 bases left between them. The CDR3 spans 16 residues. Findings and caveats of the study: Pretreatment tumor biopsies were lacking, so baseline clonotypes are unknown.

The V and J genes are TRBV2 and TRBJ2-2; possibly TRBD2 for D (5 bases). Source: blood, taken from a patient whose treatment included radiotherapy and nephrectomy. This TCR derives from a woman between 45 and 65 years old with renal cell carcinoma. In DNA form, the CDR3 reads TGTGCCAGCAGCTTAGTGAGACTATCAAACACCGGGGAGCTGTTTTTT. This encodes CASSLVRLSNTGELFF.